These 20 T cell receptor beta chains were sequenced from one sample in a study of cytomegalovirus exposure and HLA in healthy donors. The PCR had 60 Vbeta and 13 Jbeta primers. Repertoires were generated with immunoSEQ multiplex PCR, while TCRdb's copy carries only in-frame clones and drops some. The profile shows roughly 100,000 clones, roughly 77% of them singletons. Sequencing used PBMCs. The receptors here all came from a man in his forties or fifties in good health and CMV-seronegative.

The chain carries TRBV29-1 and TRBJ2-3; 8 bases map to TRBD2. The V gene end was trimmed by 3 bases and the J gene end by 3 bases; junction bases not matched to a gene: 11. The CDR3 sequence is 16 residues long. Germline assignment: CDR1 SQVTM and CDR2 ANQGSEA. Here the CDR3 DNA reads TGCAGCGTTGACGGGGGGGCCACCCGTTCGACAGATACGCAGTATTTT. Its protein is CSVDGGATRSTDTQYF.

Details on this clone: In the same sample, other DNA sequences code for this CDR3. V and J are TRBV19 and TRBJ2-1; D possibly corresponds to TRBD2 (5 bases). The CDR3 spans 13 residues. V was trimmed by 7 bases and J by 2 bases, leaving 9 bases between them. Germline V gene lookup returns CDR1 LNHDA and CDR2 SQIVND (reference sequence). The CDR3 here is CASKAGPYNEQFF. The CDR3 nucleotides read TGTGCCAGTAAGGCGGGTCCCTACAATGAGCAGTTCTTC.

The chain carries TRBV7-9 and TRBJ1-5; no firm D call. Between the trimmed V and J ends, which lost 0 bases and 0 bases, there was a span of 12 bases. The CDR3 is 17 amino acids. Germline-derived CDR1 and CDR2 are SEHNR and FQNEAQ (reference sequence). The CDR3 DNA follows: TGTGCCAGCAGCTTAGCTCCGGACTTATATAGCAATCAGCCCCAGCATTTT. Its protein product is CASSLAPDLYSNQPQHF.

The gene calls are TRBV6-5 and TRBJ2-7; weak D call: TRBD1 (5 bases). V shed 0 bases and J shed 3 bases, with 9 bases lying between them. The CDR3 covers 14 residues. Germline V gene sequence: CDR1 MNHEY, CDR2 SVGAGI. The CDR3 nucleotides read TGTGCCAGCAGTTACTCGACAGATCGCTACGAGCAGTACTTC. As protein: CASSYSTDRYEQYF.

This CDR3 is CASSPGIGQPGDEQFF. As DNA, the CDR3 is TGTGCCAGCAGCCCAGGCATAGGGCAGCCGGGAGATGAGCAGTTCTTC. The chain uses TRBV7-2 and TRBJ2-1, with D possibly matching TRBD2 (6 bases). The CDR3 is 16 residues long. V was clipped by 5 bases and J by 8 bases, with 22 bases between them. Germline values: CDR1 SGHTA, CDR2 FQGNSA.

The genes are TRBV6-4 and TRBJ1-2; unclear D gene. CDR3 size: 14 residues. V gave up 4 bases and J gave up 2 bases, with 11 bases separating them. Germline CDR1 is MRHNA and CDR2 is SNTAGT. CDR3 bases: TGTGCCAGCAGTGTAGATGGGGAGAACTATGGCTACACCTTC. It translates to CASSVDGENYGYTF.

This clone has only one observation. The chain combines TRBV7-3 with TRBJ2-5; 8 nucleotides agree with TRBD2. Germline V gene data show CDR1 as SGHTA and CDR2 as FQGTGA. Trimming removed 2 bases from V and 5 bases from J; junction bases left unmatched: 4. The CDR3 is 14 residues long. The CDR3 region is CASSLGLASETQYF. DNA for the CDR3: TGTGCCAGCAGCTTAGGACTAGCATCCGAGACCCAGTACTTC.

This chain uses TRBV5-6 with TRBJ2-2; 9 nucleotides match TRBD1. CDR1 SGHDT and CDR2 YYEEEE come from the germline V gene. The CDR3 extends over 16 amino acids. Trimming removed 4 bases from V and 5 bases from J; junction bases left unmatched: 9. The CDR3 DNA reads as TGTGCCAGCAGCGCGGGGACAGGGTCGTTTACCGGGGAGCTGTTTTTT. It encodes CASSAGTGSFTGELFF.

The chain employs TRBV5-1 and TRBJ1-2; D perhaps matches TRBD1 (6 bases). V was cut by 4 bases and J by 2 bases, with 12 bases left in between. The CDR3 sequence is 14 residues long. Germline CDR1 reads SGHRS; CDR2 reads YFSETQ. The CDR3 DNA reads as TGCGCCAGCAGCCCCAGGGACACCAACTATGGCTACACCTTC. The encoded protein is CASSPRDTNYGYTF.

The chain employs TRBV7-9 and TRBJ2-7, with D possibly being TRBD1 (6 bases). V lost 5 bases and J lost 4, with 9 bases in between. Per germline, CDR1 SEHNR and CDR2 FQNEAQ (reference sequence). The CDR3 loop spans 12 amino acids. As DNA, the CDR3 is TGTGCCAGCAGCCAACAGGGTTACGAGCAGTACTTC. As protein: CASSQQGYEQYF.

This chain connects TRBV7-2 to TRBJ1-2; a possible D gene is TRBD1 (6 bases). Trimming left V 0 bases short and J 6 bases short, with 17 bases between. Germline CDR1 and CDR2: SGHTA and FQGNSA. The CDR3 sequence is 16 residues long. CDR3 region: CASSLAGGWGGDGYTF. The CDR3 DNA sequence: TGTGCCAGCAGCTTAGCTGGGGGCTGGGGAGGGGATGGCTACACCTTC.

The V call is TRBV27, the J call TRBJ1-4; tentatively, D is TRBD1 (5 bases). Germline V CDR1 and CDR2: MNHEY, SMNVEV (reference sequence). Deletions cut 5 bases from V and 4 bases from J, with 17 bases between. The CDR3 has 16 amino acids. The chain's CDR3 is CASSLPRTSLNEKLFF. The DNA of the CDR3 is TGTGCCAGCAGTCTACCTCGGACAAGCCTTAATGAAAAACTGTTTTTT.

The rearrangement links TRBV27 to TRBJ1-4, with TRBD1 matching 8 bases. This CDR3 comprises 15 residues. Germline CDR1 and CDR2: MNHEY and SMNVEV (reference sequence). Losses at the gene ends were 5 bases for V and 8 bases for J; bases not matched to a gene: 10. The DNA of the CDR3 is TGTGCCAGCAGTGCCATCCCACAGGGGGGGGAAAAACTGTTTTTT. Its protein is CASSAIPQGGEKLFF. Variable domain in full (rest from reference TRBV27 and TRBJ1-4): EAQVTQNPRYLITVTGKKLTVTCSQNMNHEYMSWYRQDPGLGLRQIYYSMNVEVTDKGDVPEGYKVSRKEKRNFPLILESPSPNQTSLYFCASSAIPQGGEKLFFGSGTQLSVL.

The chain links TRBV6-4 to TRBJ2-3, with 7 bases aligning to TRBD1. Trimming removed 3 bases from V and 1 base from J; junction bases left unmatched: 4. Germline V CDR1 and CDR2: MRHNA, SNTAGT. The CDR3 sequence is 15 residues long. The CDR3 DNA reads TGTGCCAGCAGTGATGGTACAGGGGGCACAGATACGCAGTATTTT. As protein: CASSDGTGGTDTQYF.

V and J are TRBV11-1 and TRBJ2-3, with 13 bases fitting TRBD2. The germline V gene encodes CDR1 SGHAT and CDR2 FQDESV (reference sequence). After removal of 3 bases from V and 5 bases from J, the junction contained 5 bases not matched to a gene. The CDR3 runs to 16 residues. This CDR3 reads CASSLGLAGKGDTQYF. The DNA for the CDR3 is TGTGCCAGCAGCTTGGGACTAGCGGGAAAGGGAGATACGCAGTATTTT.

This rearrangement joins TRBV5-1 to TRBJ2-5, with D possibly TRBD1 on 6 matching bases. Per germline, CDR1 SGHRS and CDR2 YFSETQ. The CDR3 runs to 15 residues. V was pared by 3 bases and J by 2 bases, with 14 bases between. The CDR3 DNA follows: TGCGCCAGCAGCTCTCGACAGGCTATTCAAGAGACCCAGTACTTC. This encodes CASSSRQAIQETQYF. Combining the CDR3 with reference TRBV5-1 and TRBJ2-5 gives the whole variable domain KAGVTQTPRYLIKTRGQQVTLSCSPISGHRSVSWYQQTPGQGLQFLFEYFSETQRNKGNFPGRFSGRQFSNSRSEMNVSTLELGDSALYLCASSSRQAIQETQYFGPGTRLLVL.

The rearrangement joins TRBV7-2 to TRBJ2-7; 7 nucleotides align to TRBD2. With V trimmed by 4 bases and J by 4 bases, 4 bases remained unmatched. The length of the CDR3 is 13 residues. CDR1 and CDR2 (germline): SGHTA, FQGNSA. Here the CDR3 DNA reads TGTGCCAGCAGCTCGGTGGGGGGGTACGAGCAGTACTTC. Translated: CASSSVGGYEQYF.

This clone came up a few times. The CDR3 spells CASSLMVRGSGYTF. The CDR3 bases are TGTGCCAGCAGCTTAATGGTCCGGGGGTCTGGCTACACCTTC. The rearrangement uses TRBV7-9 and TRBJ1-2; a possible D gene is TRBD1 (5 bases). The CDR3 extends over 14 amino acids. Germline CDR1 is SEHNR and CDR2 is FQNEAQ (reference sequence). Trimming removed 2 bases from V and 7 bases from J, with 14 bases in between.

The chain links TRBV2 to TRBJ1-6; unclear D gene. CDR1 and CDR2 (germline): SNHLY, FYNNEI. This CDR3 has 11 residues. The V and J ends lost 9 bases and 10 bases respectively, with 10 bases between them. The CDR3 protein is CASQRGSPLHF. The CDR3 DNA follows: TGTGCCAGTCAGCGGGGATCACCCCTCCACTTT.

This clone turned up a few times. V and J are TRBV6-6 and TRBJ2-7, with 10 bases matching TRBD1. V lost 7 bases and J lost 2; bases outside the gene matches: 5. The CDR3 covers 14 residues. Germline CDR1 is MNHNY and CDR2 is SVGAGI (reference sequence). The CDR3 sequence: CASNGQGDAYEQYF. CDR3 nucleotides: TGTGCCAGCAACGGACAGGGGGACGCCTACGAGCAGTACTTC.